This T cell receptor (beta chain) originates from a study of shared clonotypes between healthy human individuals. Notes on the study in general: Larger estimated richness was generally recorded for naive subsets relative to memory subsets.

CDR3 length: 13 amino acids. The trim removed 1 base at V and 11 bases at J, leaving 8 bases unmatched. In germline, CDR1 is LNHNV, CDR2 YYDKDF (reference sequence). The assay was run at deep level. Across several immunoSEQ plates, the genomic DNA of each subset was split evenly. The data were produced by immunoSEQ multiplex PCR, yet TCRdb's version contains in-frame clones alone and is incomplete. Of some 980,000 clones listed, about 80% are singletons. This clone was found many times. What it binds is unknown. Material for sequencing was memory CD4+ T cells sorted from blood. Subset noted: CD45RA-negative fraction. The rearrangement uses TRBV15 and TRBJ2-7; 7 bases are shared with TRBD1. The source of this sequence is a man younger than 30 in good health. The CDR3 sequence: CATSRAHDGTEYF. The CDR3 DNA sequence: TGTGCCACCAGCAGAGCCCACGATGGGACAGAGTACTTC.